These 7 T cell receptor beta chains share one sample of origin, sequenced in a study of blood T cell repertoires in COVID-19. This table comes from immunoSEQ multiplex PCR, and its TCRdb copy is limited to in-frame clones, with some not included. The sample lists around 260,000 clones, approximately 83% seen once, with about 4.1% in the top ten. The sample comprised PBMCs or T cells enriched from blood (not recorded which). The source of these receptors is a young woman who had recovered from COVID-19.

V and J are TRBV6-1 and TRBJ1-2; D unresolved. Germline CDR1 MNHNS, CDR2 SASEGT. The CDR3 totals 11 residues. The V and J ends lost 2 bases and 6 bases respectively, with 4 bases between them. The DNA of the CDR3 is TGTGCCAGCAGTGAACGTCATGGCTACACCTTC. It encodes CASSERHGYTF.

V gene TRBV7-9 combines with J gene TRBJ1-2; the match to TRBD1 covers 7 bases. The CDR3 extends over 14 amino acids. V was clipped by 3 bases and J by 7 bases; unmatched bases: 8. Germline V gene lookup returns CDR1 SEHNR and CDR2 FQNEAQ (reference sequence). The CDR3, as DNA: TGTGCCAGCAGCTTTAATAACAGGGGTGGTGGCTACACCTTC. Protein sequence: CASSFNNRGGGYTF.

Remarks on this clone: In the same sample, other DNA sequences code for this CDR3. The chain uses TRBV6-5 and TRBJ2-3; 15 bases line up with TRBD2. With 6 bases clipped from V and 3 bases from J, the junction kept 1 base outside the gene matches. The CDR3 totals 15 residues. CDR1 is MNHEY, CDR2 SVGAGI, per germline. This CDR3 reads CASSGLAGGTDTQYF. The DNA for the CDR3 is TGTGCCAGCAGCGGACTAGCGGGGGGGACAGATACGCAGTATTTT.

V is TRBV5-1 and J is TRBJ1-1; weak D call: TRBD1 (5 bases). Deletions cut 5 bases from V and 1 base from J, with 24 bases between. There are 18 residues in the CDR3. Germline CDR1 and CDR2: SGHRS and YFSETQ. CDR3 amino acids: CASSDPNGAGRRNTEAFF. For the CDR3, the DNA is TGCGCCAGCAGTGACCCAAATGGGGCAGGGCGGAGGAACACTGAAGCTTTCTTT.

This chain joins TRBV5-1 and TRBJ1-1; 7 bases are shared with TRBD1. This CDR3 has 14 residues. Trimming cost V 7 bases and J 0 bases; bases outside gene matches: 6. Germline V CDR1 and CDR2: SGHRS, YFSETQ. For the CDR3, the DNA is TGCGCCAGCCTCCCAGGGGGGCTGAACACTGAAGCTTTCTTT. Encoded protein: CASLPGGLNTEAFF.

This clone has just one count. The chain links TRBV11-2 to TRBJ1-1, with 8 positions matching TRBD1. The germline V gene has CDR1 SGHAT and CDR2 FQNNGV. This CDR3 region has 18 residues. With 1 base clipped from V and 6 bases from J, the junction kept 16 bases outside the gene matches. The CDR3 DNA is TGTGCCAGCAGCTTAGTGGGTTCGAGACAGGCAGGGGGCCCTGAAGCTTTCTTT. Its translation is CASSLVGSRQAGGPEAFF.

J is TRBJ1-3 and V is TRBV28; perhaps TRBD1 as D (5 bases). Germline CDR1 MDHEN, CDR2 SYDVKM. The CDR3 runs to 13 residues. V was cut by 8 bases and J by 3 bases, with 11 bases left in between. In DNA form, the CDR3 reads TGTGCCAGCGGGGGGGTCTATGGAAACACCATATATTTT. Its protein is CASGGVYGNTIYF. The full variable domain, completed using reference TRBV28 and TRBJ1-3, is DVKVTQSSRYLVKRTGEKVFLECVQDMDHENMFWYRQDPGLGLRLIYFSYDVKMKEKGDIPEGYSVSREKKERFSLILESASTNQTSMYLCASGGVYGNTIYFGEGSWLTVV.